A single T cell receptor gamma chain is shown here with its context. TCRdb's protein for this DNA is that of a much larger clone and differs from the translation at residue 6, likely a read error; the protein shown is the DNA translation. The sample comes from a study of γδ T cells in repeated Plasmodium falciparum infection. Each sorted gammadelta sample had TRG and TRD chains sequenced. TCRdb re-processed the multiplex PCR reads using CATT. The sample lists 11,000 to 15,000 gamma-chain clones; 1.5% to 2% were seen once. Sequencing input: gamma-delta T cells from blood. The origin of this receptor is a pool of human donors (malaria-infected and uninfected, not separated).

The CDR3 DNA sequence: TGTGCCACCTGGGACGGGCCGTCCTCTTATTATAAGAAACTCTTT. Protein sequence: CATWDGPSSYYKKLF. The rearrangement links TRGV3 to TRGJ1 or TRGJ2. The J gene, missing from TCRdb, was assigned here through DNA to germline matching. Per germline, CDR1 VTNTFY and CDR2 YDVSTARD (reference sequence). V lost 3 bases, J lost 3 bases, and 11 bases stayed unmatched. This CDR3 has 15 residues.